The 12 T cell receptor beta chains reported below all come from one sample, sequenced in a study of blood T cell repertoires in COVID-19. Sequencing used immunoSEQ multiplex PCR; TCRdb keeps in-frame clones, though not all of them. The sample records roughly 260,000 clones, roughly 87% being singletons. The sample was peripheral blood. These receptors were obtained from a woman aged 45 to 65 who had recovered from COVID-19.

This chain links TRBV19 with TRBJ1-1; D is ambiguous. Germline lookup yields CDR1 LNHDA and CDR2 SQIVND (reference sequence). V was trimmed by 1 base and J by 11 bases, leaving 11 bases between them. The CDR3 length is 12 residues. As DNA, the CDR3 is TGTGCCAGTAGTATAGCACGGGAGCTGGCTTTCTTT. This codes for CASSIARELAFF.

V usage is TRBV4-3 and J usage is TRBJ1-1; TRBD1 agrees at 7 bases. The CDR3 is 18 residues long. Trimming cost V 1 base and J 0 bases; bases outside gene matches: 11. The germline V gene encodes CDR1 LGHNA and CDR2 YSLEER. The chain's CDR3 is CASSQGGTADPLNTEAFF. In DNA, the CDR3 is TGCGCCAGCAGCCAAGGTGGGACAGCAGACCCCCTGAACACTGAAGCTTTCTTT.

The CDR3 region is CASGGQGAFIYNEQFF. For the CDR3, the DNA is TGTGCCAGCGGTGGACAGGGGGCTTTTATCTACAATGAGCAGTTCTTC. V gene TRBV28 combines with J gene TRBJ2-1; 11 bases map to TRBD1. Germline CDR1 and CDR2: MDHEN and SYDVKM. This CDR3 has 16 residues. After removal of 8 bases from V and 3 bases from J, the junction contained 9 bases not matched to a gene. The whole variable domain, remainder taken from reference TRBV28 and TRBJ2-1, is DVKVTQSSRYLVKRTGEKVFLECVQDMDHENMFWYRQDPGLGLRLIYFSYDVKMKEKGDIPEGYSVSREKKERFSLILESASTNQTSMYLCASGGQGAFIYNEQFFGPGTRLTVL.

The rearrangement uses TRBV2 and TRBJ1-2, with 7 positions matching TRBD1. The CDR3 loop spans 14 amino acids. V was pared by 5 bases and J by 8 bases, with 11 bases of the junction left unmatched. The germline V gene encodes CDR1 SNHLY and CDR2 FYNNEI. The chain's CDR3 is CASSFDRVDGGYTF. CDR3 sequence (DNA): TGTGCCAGCAGTTTCGACAGGGTCGACGGAGGCTACACCTTC.

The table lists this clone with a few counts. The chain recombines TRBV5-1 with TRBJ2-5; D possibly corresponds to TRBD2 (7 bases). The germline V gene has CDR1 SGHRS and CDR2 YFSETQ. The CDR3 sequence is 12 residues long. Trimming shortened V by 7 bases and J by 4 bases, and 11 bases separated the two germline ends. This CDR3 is CASGGAGETQYF. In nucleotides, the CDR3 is TGCGCCAGCGGGGGGGCGGGAGAGACCCAGTACTTC.

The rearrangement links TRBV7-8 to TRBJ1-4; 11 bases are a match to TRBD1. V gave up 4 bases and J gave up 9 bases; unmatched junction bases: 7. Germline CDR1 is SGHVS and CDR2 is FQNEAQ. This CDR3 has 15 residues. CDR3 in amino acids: CASSSRGDRGKKLFF. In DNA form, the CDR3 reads TGTGCCAGCAGCTCCCGAGGGGACAGGGGGAAAAAACTGTTTTTT.

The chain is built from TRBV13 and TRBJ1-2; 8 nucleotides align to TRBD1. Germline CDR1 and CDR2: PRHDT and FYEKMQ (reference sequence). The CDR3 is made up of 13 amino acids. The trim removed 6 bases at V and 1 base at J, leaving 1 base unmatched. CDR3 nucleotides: TGTGCCAGCAGGACAGGGGTTAACTATGGCTACACCTTC. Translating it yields CASRTGVNYGYTF.

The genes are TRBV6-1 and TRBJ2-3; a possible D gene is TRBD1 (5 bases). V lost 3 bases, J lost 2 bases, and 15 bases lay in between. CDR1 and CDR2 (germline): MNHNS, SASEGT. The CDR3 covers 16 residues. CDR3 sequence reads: CASSERRDSYTDTQYF. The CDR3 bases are TGTGCCAGCAGTGAGCGACGAGACAGTTACACAGATACGCAGTATTTT.

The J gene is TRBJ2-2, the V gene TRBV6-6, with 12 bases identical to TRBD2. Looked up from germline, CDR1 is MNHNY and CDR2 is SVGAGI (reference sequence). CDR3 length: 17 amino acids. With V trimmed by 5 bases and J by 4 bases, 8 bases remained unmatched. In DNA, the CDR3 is TGTGCCAGCAGTCCTTGGACTAGCGGGGTCGGCACCGGGGAGCTGTTTTTT. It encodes CASSPWTSGVGTGELFF.

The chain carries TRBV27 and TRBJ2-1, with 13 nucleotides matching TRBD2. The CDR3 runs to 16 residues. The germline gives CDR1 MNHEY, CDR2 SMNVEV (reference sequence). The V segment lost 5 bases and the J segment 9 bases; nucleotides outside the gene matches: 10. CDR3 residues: CASSLTGTSGAGEQFF. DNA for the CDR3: TGTGCCAGCAGTCTAACCGGGACTAGCGGGGCGGGTGAGCAGTTCTTC.

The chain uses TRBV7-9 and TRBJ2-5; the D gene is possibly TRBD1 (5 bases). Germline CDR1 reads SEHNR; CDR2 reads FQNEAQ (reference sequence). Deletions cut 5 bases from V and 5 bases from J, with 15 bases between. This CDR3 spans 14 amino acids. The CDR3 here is CASSGKGLGETQYF. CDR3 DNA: TGTGCCAGCAGCGGCAAGGGGCTAGGGGAGACCCAGTACTTC. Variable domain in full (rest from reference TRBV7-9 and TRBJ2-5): DTGVSQNPRHKITKRGQNVTFRCDPISEHNRLYWYRQTLGQGPEFLTYFQNEAQLEKSRLLSDRFSAERPKGSFSTLEIQRTEQGDSAMYLCASSGKGLGETQYFGPGTRLLVL.

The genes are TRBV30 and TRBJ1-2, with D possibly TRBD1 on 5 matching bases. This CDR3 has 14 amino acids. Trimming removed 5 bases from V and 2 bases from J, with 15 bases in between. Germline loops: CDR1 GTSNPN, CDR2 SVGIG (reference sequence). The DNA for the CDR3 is TGTGCCTGGTTATTCCGGGGGTCCAACTATGGCTACACCTTC. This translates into CAWLFRGSNYGYTF.